This T cell receptor beta chain is from a study of beta chain features in type 1 diabetes. Study summary: Summed over all samples, the examined sorted cells came to under 110,000,000. Study-wide findings and caveats: Sequencing the cDNA could make cells with high TCR expression show up more than they should.

V was pared by 2 bases and J by 0 bases, with 11 bases between. The germline gives CDR1 MGHDK, CDR2 SYGVNS. This CDR3 comprises 15 residues. Of note for this clone: No antigen is known for it.

One heparinised draw of blood, averaging roughly 110 mL, came from each donor. What was sequenced were expressed TCRB transcripts, since all of the isolated RNA had been reverse transcribed. Mean read depth for naive, central memory and regulatory T cell samples was approximately 3.57 million reads. Clones were sequenced by immunoSEQ multiplex PCR, and TCRdb holds only the in-frame ones, with some missing. The repertoire holds 150,000 or so clones, with around 10% as singletons. The specimen was central memory CD4+ T cells from blood. The receptor was derived from a man younger than 35 in good health. V and J are TRBV25-1 and TRBJ2-7, with D uncertain. CDR3: CASSEGVECSYEQYF. CDR3 DNA: TGTGCCAGCAGTGAAGGGGTAGAATGCTCCTACGAGCAGTACTTC.